This T cell receptor beta chain derives from a study of T cells after yellow fever vaccination. At the level of the study: For low cell numbers, libraries were made with SMART-Seq v4 Ultra Low Input. Findings of the study overall: The secondary T-cell response peaked on day 5, not day 15, but was weaker. Among all clonotypes, a small share was observed in both CD4 and CD8 compartments.

This clonotype was counted between two and nine times. Its antigen is unidentified. Using its own MiXCR run on the 5' RACE reads, TCRdb lists one record per CDR3 protein. The repertoire has tens of thousands of distinct CDR3 sequences, roughly 7.4% of them found once; the top ten carry less than 50%. Sequencing used CD8+ T cells sorted from PBMCs, obtained on the day of the yellow fever booster vaccination. This sequence originates from a man between 25 and 39 years old who received the YFV17D yellow fever vaccine.

CDR3 loop: CSVVRQGNTEAFF. For the CDR3, the DNA is TGCAGCGTTGTTCGACAGGGTAACACTGAAGCTTTCTTT. The chain is built from TRBV29-1 and TRBJ1-1; 7 nucleotides match TRBD1. V gave up 4 bases and J gave up 2 bases; unmatched junction bases: 4. This CDR3 is built from 13 residues. In germline, CDR1 is SQVTM, CDR2 ANQGSEA.